This T cell receptor (beta chain) was obtained from a study of vaccination and CD4 T cells after COVID-19. The sample's treatment: approximately nine-day PBMC culture with coronavirus spike peptide pools or control peptides (ViraFEST assay). Pre-COVID-19 pandemic sampling (2011-2018) yielded the unexposed donor's CD4+ T cells. Cultured CD4+ T-cell DNA underwent Oncomine TCR Beta short-read sequencing. The genomic DNA was obtained from cultured CD4+ T cells by extraction with the QIAamp micro DNA kit. TCRdb reprocessed the PCR reads with MiXCR, giving one entry per CDR3 protein. The data contain some 7,800 distinct CDR3 sequences, under 60% of them singletons. Remarks on this clonotype: Its target is unknown.

V gave up 7 bases and J gave up 7 bases; unmatched junction bases: 6. This CDR3 region has 11 residues. The germline V gene encodes CDR1 GTSNPN and CDR2 SVGIG (reference sequence). This receptor was identified in a human donor in good health. The V call is TRBV30, the J call TRBJ1-2, with 7 bases identical to TRBD1. The sequenced material came from CD4+ T cells from blood, cultured in vitro. CDR3 nucleotides: TGTGCCTCACAGGGGTGGCGTGGCTACACCTTC. This sequence encodes CASQGWRGYTF.